Presented here are 15 T cell receptor beta chains from one specimen sequenced in a study of T-cell memory formation after mild COVID-19. MiXCR, run by TCRdb on the 5' RACE reads, gives a single entry per CDR3 protein. There are more than 200,000 distinct CDR3 sequences in the sample; about a sixth occur only once, and 3.5% lies in the top ten. Sequencing was performed on PBMCs or a T cell subset sorted from them (not recorded which). These receptors all stem from a man aged 18 to 29 who had mild COVID-19 (a few samples of this study predate the infection). Cell type and time point are not known.

The V call is TRBV7-9, the J call TRBJ2-3; 12 nucleotides match TRBD2. CDR3 length equals 16 residues. Germline CDR1 and CDR2: SEHNR and FQNEAQ (reference sequence). V lost 5 bases, J lost 2 bases, and 5 bases stayed unmatched. CDR3 in amino acids: CASSLLAGGNTDTQYF. The CDR3 DNA reads as TGTGCCAGCAGCCTACTAGCGGGGGGAAACACAGATACGCAGTATTTT.

The chain links TRBV6-2 or TRBV6-3 to TRBJ1-5; no firm D call. CDR1 MNHEY and CDR2 SVGEGT come from the germline V gene. The CDR3 is 12 residues long. V was cut by 5 bases and J by 7 bases, with 9 bases left in between. The CDR3 sequence is CASSRSGQPQHF. The CDR3 coding sequence is TGTGCCAGCAGTAGAAGCGGGCAGCCCCAGCATTTT.

Only a few counts were recorded for this clonotype. V usage is TRBV11-2 and J usage is TRBJ1-4; 7 nucleotides match TRBD1. The ends lost 5 bases at V and 5 bases at J; junction bases unmatched: 17. The CDR3 is 18 residues long. Germline CDR1 SGHAT, CDR2 FQNNGV. The CDR3 region is CASSASRWGQRTNEKLFF. The CDR3 DNA reads as TGTGCCAGCAGCGCCTCCCGCTGGGGACAGAGAACGAATGAAAAACTGTTTTTT. Together with reference TRBV11-2 and TRBJ1-4, the CDR3 gives the full variable domain: EAGVAQSPRYKIIEKRQSVAFWCNPISGHATLYWYQQILGQGPKLLIQFQNNGVVDDSQLPKDRFSAERLKGVDSTLKIQPAKLEDSAVYLCASSASRWGQRTNEKLFFGSGTQLSVL.

The sample holds a few counts of this clonotype. The chain is built from TRBV2 and TRBJ2-2; 9 bases match TRBD1. Germline CDR1 is SNHLY and CDR2 is FYNNEI. This CDR3 contains 15 residues. The trim removed 6 bases at V and 4 bases at J, leaving 6 bases unmatched. The CDR3 region is CASRNGQGRTGELFF. The CDR3 region has the DNA TGTGCCAGCAGGAACGGACAGGGGCGCACCGGGGAGCTGTTTTTT.

This clonotype was found a few times. The chain joins TRBV7-2 to TRBJ2-3; 11 bases are shared with TRBD2. The trim removed 5 bases at V and 0 bases at J, leaving 7 bases unmatched. This CDR3 region has 17 residues. CDR1 is SGHTA and CDR2 is FQGNSA in the germline V gene. CDR3 amino acids: CASSARLAGTSTDTQYF. CDR3 bases: TGTGCCAGCAGCGCAAGACTAGCGGGGACTAGCACAGATACGCAGTATTTT.

The chain couples TRBV5-6 to TRBJ2-2; D could derive from TRBD1 or TRBD2 (6 bases each). The CDR3 spans 15 residues. Trimming removed 4 bases from V and 6 bases from J, with 16 bases in between. Looked up from germline, CDR1 is SGHDT and CDR2 is YYEEEE. The CDR3 sequence: CASSRRGAEPGELFF. The DNA for the CDR3 is TGTGCCAGCAGCCGGAGGGGGGCGGAGCCCGGGGAGCTGTTTTTT. The full variable domain, rest sourced from reference TRBV5-6 and TRBJ2-2, is DAGVTQSPTHLIKTRGQQVTLRCSPKSGHDTVSWYQQALGQGPQFIFQYYEEEERQRGNFPDRFSGHQFPNYSSELNVNALLLGDSALYLCASSRRGAEPGELFFGEGSRLTVL.

The chain employs TRBV9 and TRBJ2-7; tentatively, D is TRBD1 (6 bases). From germline, CDR1 is SGDLS and CDR2 YYNGEE. Trimming shortened V by 4 bases and J by 0 bases, and 14 bases separated the two germline ends. The CDR3 is 15 residues long. The CDR3 sequence is CASSPLGTPSYEQYV. The CDR3 nucleotides read TGTGCCAGCAGCCCCCTAGGGACACCCTCCTACGAGCAGTACGTC.

This clonotype was observed a few times. CDR3 sequence: CASSWQGRTGELFF. CDR3 DNA: TGTGCCAGCAGTTGGCAGGGTAGAACCGGGGAGCTGTTTTTT. The chain employs TRBV6-2 or TRBV6-3 and TRBJ2-2; D might be TRBD1 (5 bases). Trimming removed 4 bases at V and 5 bases at J, with 11 bases between. This CDR3 spans 14 amino acids. The germline CDR1 and CDR2 sequences are MNHEY and SVGEGT.

This clonotype was observed a few times. The genes are TRBV4-2 and TRBJ2-3; the D gene is possibly TRBD2 (6 bases). V lost 4 bases and J lost 0, with 14 bases in between. The CDR3 extends over 16 amino acids. Germline CDR1 LGHNA, CDR2 YNFKEQ. The CDR3 sequence is CASSPEGGTSTDTQYF. DNA of the CDR3: TGTGCCAGCAGCCCTGAGGGAGGAACTAGCACAGATACGCAGTATTTT.

This clonotype has just a few counts. V and J are TRBV4-3 and TRBJ1-4; D may be TRBD1 (5 bases). Trimming cost V 0 bases and J 14 bases, with 13 bases left between them. The CDR3 contains 13 residues. CDR1 and CDR2 from the germline V gene are LGHNA and YSLEER. CDR3 loop: CASSQEPGTRLFF. The CDR3 DNA is TGCGCCAGCAGCCAAGAGCCAGGGACTCGGCTGTTTTTT.

The V gene is TRBV28, the J gene TRBJ2-1, with TRBD2 identical over 9 bases. The germline V gene has CDR1 MDHEN and CDR2 SYDVKM. The CDR3 runs to 15 residues. The V segment lost 2 bases and the J segment 3 bases; nucleotides outside the gene matches: 2. The CDR3 loop is CASSLAGGNYNEQFF. Written as DNA, the CDR3 is TGTGCCAGCAGTTTAGCGGGGGGGAACTACAATGAGCAGTTCTTC. The entire variable domain, with the rest obtained from reference TRBV28 and TRBJ2-1, is as follows: DVKVTQSSRYLVKRTGEKVFLECVQDMDHENMFWYRQDPGLGLRLIYFSYDVKMKEKGDIPEGYSVSREKKERFSLILESASTNQTSMYLCASSLAGGNYNEQFFGPGTRLTVL.

This clonotype has more than one count but fewer than ten. This sequence joins TRBV7-9 and TRBJ1-2; D is unresolved. Germline V gene data show CDR1 as SEHNR and CDR2 as FQNEAQ (reference sequence). The length of the CDR3 is 11 residues. The germline V and J ends were trimmed by 5 bases and 8 bases, with 9 bases remaining between them. The CDR3 protein is CASSALGGYTF. The CDR3 DNA follows: TGTGCCAGCAGCGCCCTGGGGGGCTACACCTTC.

The sample holds a few counts of this clonotype. The J gene is TRBJ1-1, the V gene TRBV28; the match to TRBD1 covers 7 bases. V lost 5 bases, J lost 7 bases, and 16 bases stayed unmatched. The germline CDR1 and CDR2 sequences are MDHEN and SYDVKM. The CDR3 is made up of 16 amino acids. The CDR3 loop reads CASSPGDSSRGLEAFF. Written as DNA, the CDR3 is TGTGCCAGCAGTCCCGGCGATAGTAGTAGGGGGCTTGAAGCTTTCTTT.

The V gene is TRBV6-6, the J gene TRBJ1-1, with D hard to call. V lost 6 bases and J 6 bases, leaving 14 bases between the germline ends. From germline, CDR1 is MNHNY and CDR2 SVGAGI (reference sequence). This CDR3 region has 13 residues. The DNA for the CDR3 is TGTGCCAGCAGAGGACCTGGAAATGCTGAAGCTTTCTTT. Translating gives CASRGPGNAEAFF.

This clonotype was detected only a few times. The chain has TRBV20-1 and TRBJ2-1; 14 bases align to TRBD2. The V gene end was trimmed by 5 bases and the J gene end by 15 bases; junction bases not matched to a gene: 6. Germline V gene sequence: CDR1 DFQATT, CDR2 SNEGSKA (reference sequence). The CDR3 covers 12 residues. CDR3 loop: CSAGLTSGGAFF. In DNA, the CDR3 is TGCAGTGCTGGATTGACTAGCGGGGGGGCGTTCTTC.